The 20 T cell receptor beta chains below come from one sample, sequenced in a study of blood T cell repertoires in COVID-19. Clones were read by immunoSEQ multiplex PCR, and TCRdb kept only the in-frame ones, dropping some. The sample has tens of thousands of clones, approximately 80% seen once. Sequenced sample: peripheral blood. Receptors were obtained from an elderly man with COVID-19, enrolled during active disease.

This chain uses TRBV4-1 with TRBJ2-7; 9 bases fit TRBD2. The CDR3 spans 18 residues. V dropped 1 base and J dropped 0; count of bases not matched to a gene: 10. Looked up from germline, CDR1 is MGHRA and CDR2 is YSYEKL. CDR3 sequence (DNA): TGCGCCAGCAGCCAAGTCAATAGCGGGAGTTTCGACTCCTACGAGCAGTACTTC. This codes for CASSQVNSGSFDSYEQYF.

The DNA of the CDR3 is TGTGCCAGCAGCTTAGGCCGGGTCTATGGCTACACCTTC. It translates to CASSLGRVYGYTF. J is TRBJ1-2 and V is TRBV7-9; no firm D call. Germline CDR1 SEHNR, CDR2 FQNEAQ (reference sequence). The CDR3 runs 13 residues. V lost 1 base, J lost 4 bases, and 7 bases lay in between.

V gene TRBV19 combines with J gene TRBJ1-2, with 7 positions matching TRBD1. Trimming took 5 bases from V and 1 from J; bases not matched to a gene: 7. The CDR3 is 15 amino acids. Germline V CDR1 and CDR2: LNHDA, SQIVND (reference sequence). This chain's CDR3 is CASSPGQTRNYGYTF. The CDR3 bases are TGTGCCAGTAGTCCGGGACAGACTCGTAACTATGGCTACACCTTC.

The V and J genes are TRBV10-3 and TRBJ1-2; TRBD1 aligns across 9 bases. J gave up 8 bases and V 7 bases, and 14 bases lay outside the gene matches. Germline-derived CDR1 and CDR2 are ENHRY and SYGVKD. The CDR3 is 15 amino acids. CDR3 in amino acids: CAIIKNRQGEGGYTF. The CDR3 DNA follows: TGTGCCATCATTAAAAACCGACAGGGGGAAGGGGGCTACACCTTC.

The chain combines TRBV5-1 with TRBJ1-4; 8 bases match TRBD1. CDR1 is SGHRS and CDR2 is YFSETQ in the germline V gene. This CDR3 contains 17 residues. V lost 0 bases, J lost 2 bases, and 6 bases stayed unmatched. In nucleotides, the CDR3 is TGCGCCAGCAGCTTGGACAGGGGGAAAAGGACTAATGAAAAACTGTTTTTT. Translated, it gives CASSLDRGKRTNEKLFF.

With respect to this clone: A read error may account for a junction end that differs from germline. This chain connects TRBV7-7 to TRBJ2-5; TRBD2 might be the D (6 bases). Germline V gives CDR1 SSHAT, CDR2 FNYEAQ (reference sequence). This CDR3 spans 14 amino acids. In DNA form, the CDR3 reads TGTGCTAGCAGCAAGGGACTTTCCCAAGAGACCCAGTACTTC. Amino acid sequence: CASSKGLSQETQYF.

The chain combines TRBV5-6 with TRBJ2-1; 12 bases are shared with TRBD2. The CDR3 totals 15 residues. J was trimmed by 8 bases and V by 2 bases; bases with no gene match: 5. Germline CDR1 and CDR2: SGHDT and YYEEEE. DNA for the CDR3: TGTGCCAGCAGCTTCGGACTAGCGGGACGCGATGAGCAGTTCTTC. Translated: CASSFGLAGRDEQFF.

The chain combines TRBV28 with TRBJ1-1, with D maybe TRBD1 (5 bases). The V end lost 7 bases, the J end lost 0 bases, and 18 bases lay between the germline ends. The CDR3 loop spans 16 amino acids. Germline CDR1 and CDR2: MDHEN and SYDVKM. The CDR3: CASTPSAGVVNTEAFF. The CDR3 DNA follows: TGTGCCAGCACCCCCTCCGCGGGGGTCGTGAACACTGAAGCTTTCTTT.

The chain employs TRBV3-1 (or the pseudogene TRBV3-2) and TRBJ2-7; maybe TRBD2 (5 bases). There are 16 residues in the CDR3. Trimming pared 4 bases from V and 2 bases from J, leaving 18 bases between. Germline CDR1 is LGHDT and CDR2 is YNNKEL (reference sequence). The CDR3 sequence is CASSPPGEWLTYEQYF. CDR3 DNA sequence: TGTGCCAGCAGCCCACCCGGGGAATGGCTAACCTACGAGCAGTACTTC.

This clone was seen more than once but under ten times. CDR3 in amino acids: CASSQGPEQTYEQYF. The CDR3 coding sequence is TGTGCCAGCAGCCAAGGGCCGGAGCAGACCTACGAGCAGTACTTC. This chain joins TRBV3-1 (or the pseudogene TRBV3-2) and TRBJ2-7; D not resolved. Germline V gene sequence: CDR1 LGHDT, CDR2 YNNKEL (reference sequence). The CDR3 length is 15 residues. Trimming left V 1 base short and J 2 bases short, with 12 bases between.

The chain carries TRBV6-6 and TRBJ1-4; 10 bases match TRBD1. The CDR3 runs 13 residues. With V trimmed by 9 bases and J by 8 bases, 6 bases remained unmatched. CDR1 MNHNY and CDR2 SVGAGI come from the germline V gene (reference sequence). The CDR3: CASDRGPGEKLFF. Here the CDR3 DNA reads TGTGCCAGTGACAGGGGGCCGGGGGAAAAACTGTTTTTT.

J is TRBJ2-5 and V is TRBV7-2; 7 positions agree with TRBD2. Germline V gene lookup returns CDR1 SGHTA and CDR2 FQGNSA. Trimming removed 5 bases from V and 7 bases from J; junction bases left unmatched: 19. CDR3 size: 17 residues. The CDR3 coding sequence is TGTGCCAGCAGCCCGCGTGGGGGGGGGTCGATGTTGAGGACCCAGTACTTC. Residues: CASSPRGGGSMLRTQYF.

The chain employs TRBV5-1 and TRBJ2-2; TRBD1 matches at 12 bases. The germline V gene has CDR1 SGHRS and CDR2 YFSETQ. Losses at the gene ends were 3 bases for V and 2 bases for J; bases not matched to a gene: 8. The CDR3 is 18 residues long. The CDR3 DNA reads TGCGCCAGCAGCTGGCCCGGGACAGGGGGCCCAAACACCGGGGAGCTGTTTTTT. This encodes CASSWPGTGGPNTGELFF.

CDR3 protein: CASSLRSGLEAFF. The CDR3 DNA reads as TGTGCCAGCAGCTTAAGGTCAGGGTTAGAAGCTTTCTTT. V usage is TRBV7-3 and J usage is TRBJ1-1; D perhaps matches TRBD1 (5 bases). This CDR3 is built from 13 residues. Germline loops: CDR1 SGHTA, CDR2 FQGTGA. V shed 1 base and J shed 8 bases, with 11 bases lying between them.

This chain links TRBV6-2 or TRBV6-3 with TRBJ1-1; TRBD1 matches at 7 bases. Germline values: CDR1 MNHEY, CDR2 SVGEGT. Trimming took 0 bases from V and 6 from J; bases not matched to a gene: 4. This CDR3 comprises 14 residues. The CDR3 spells CASSYSGGSAEAFF. CDR3 sequence (DNA): TGTGCCAGCAGTTACTCAGGGGGCAGCGCTGAAGCTTTCTTT.

The chain is built from TRBV7-2 and TRBJ1-1, with TRBD1 matching over 9 bases. The CDR3 has 15 amino acids. Germline V gene data show CDR1 as SGHTA and CDR2 as FQGNSA. V lost 8 bases, J lost 0 bases, and 7 bases stayed unmatched. The CDR3 bases are TGTGCCAGCGGAAGACAGGGGGGTATGAACACTGAAGCTTTCTTT. Amino acids: CASGRQGGMNTEAFF.

V is TRBV20-1 and J is TRBJ2-3, with 9 bases fitting TRBD2. Germline V lookup: CDR1 DFQATT, CDR2 SNEGSKA (reference sequence). J was trimmed by 3 bases and V by 3 bases; bases with no gene match: 4. This CDR3 is built from 14 residues. The CDR3 sequence is CSASISGSTDTQYF. CDR3 nucleotides: TGCAGTGCTAGTATTAGCGGGAGTACAGATACGCAGTATTTT.

The chain couples TRBV4-2 to TRBJ2-3; a possible D gene is TRBD1 (6 bases). The germline gives CDR1 LGHNA, CDR2 YNFKEQ. V was pared by 6 bases and J by 3 bases, with 13 bases between. The CDR3 extends over 14 amino acids. CDR3 amino acids: CASSGQHGTDTQYF. In DNA, the CDR3 is TGTGCCAGCAGTGGACAGCACGGAACAGATACGCAGTATTTT.

The CDR3 coding sequence is TGTGCCAGCAGTTCGGTAGGGGTAAGCGAGCAGTACTTC. Its protein is CASSSVGVSEQYF. This chain joins TRBV9 and TRBJ2-7, with a weak D call TRBD1 (5 bases). The V and J ends lost 5 bases and 6 bases respectively, with 15 bases between them. Germline V gene data show CDR1 as SGDLS and CDR2 as YYNGEE. The CDR3 sequence is 13 residues long. Full variable domain (missing parts from reference TRBV9 and TRBJ2-7): DSGVTQTPKHLITATGQRVTLRCSPRSGDLSVYWYQQSLDQGLQFLIQYYNGEERAKGNILERFSAQQFPDLHSELNLSSLELGDSALYFCASSSVGVSEQYFGPGTRLTVT.

Concerning this clone: Mismatch with germline at one junction end may stem from a read error. The gene calls are TRBV11-2 and TRBJ2-7; 11 bases are shared with TRBD2. Per the germline V gene, CDR1 is SGHAT and CDR2 is FQNNGV. This CDR3 is built from 15 residues. The CDR3 sequence: CASSFSGRASHEQYF. The CDR3 coding sequence is TGTGCCAGCAGCTTTAGCGGGAGGGCCTCCCACGAGCAGTACTTC. Filled out from reference TRBV11-2 and TRBJ2-7, the complete variable domain reads EAGVAQSPRYKIIEKRQSVAFWCNPISGHATLYWYQQILGQGPKLLIQFQNNGVVDDSQLPKDRFSAERLKGVDSTLKIQPAKLEDSAVYLCASSFSGRASHEQYFGPGTRLTVT.